The T cell receptor (beta chain) under discussion was sequenced for a study of T cells in women clearing cervical HPV infection. General study findings and limits: TRBV6-7 relative abundance averaged about 0.1% in cases and more than 0.15% in controls.

All participants had a single incident cervical HPV16 infection, and prevalent HPV16 infections were excluded. The germline gives CDR1 SGHRS, CDR2 YFSETQ. The V end was cut by 2 bases, the J end by 2 bases, with 10 bases between. This CDR3 has 14 amino acids. With respect to this clone: As yet, its antigen is unknown. Read coverage stops 3 residues before the CDR3 terminus; the germline J gene supplies the remainder.

immunoSEQ multiplex PCR used an average of about 1,200 ng genomic DNA. Assay used: immunoSEQ multiplex PCR; TCRdb lists only in-frame clones, some missing. The table for this sample gives roughly 42,000 clones. The genes are TRBV5-1 and TRBJ1-2; D is uncertain. The specimen was blood buffy coat. This TCR was sampled from a woman aged 18-70 years with a cervical HPV16 infection that either progressed to CIN3+ or cleared (not recorded which). CDR3 region: CASSFLAENYGYTF. The DNA read from the CDR3 is TGCGCCAGCAGCTTCCTCGCAGAGAACTATGGC.